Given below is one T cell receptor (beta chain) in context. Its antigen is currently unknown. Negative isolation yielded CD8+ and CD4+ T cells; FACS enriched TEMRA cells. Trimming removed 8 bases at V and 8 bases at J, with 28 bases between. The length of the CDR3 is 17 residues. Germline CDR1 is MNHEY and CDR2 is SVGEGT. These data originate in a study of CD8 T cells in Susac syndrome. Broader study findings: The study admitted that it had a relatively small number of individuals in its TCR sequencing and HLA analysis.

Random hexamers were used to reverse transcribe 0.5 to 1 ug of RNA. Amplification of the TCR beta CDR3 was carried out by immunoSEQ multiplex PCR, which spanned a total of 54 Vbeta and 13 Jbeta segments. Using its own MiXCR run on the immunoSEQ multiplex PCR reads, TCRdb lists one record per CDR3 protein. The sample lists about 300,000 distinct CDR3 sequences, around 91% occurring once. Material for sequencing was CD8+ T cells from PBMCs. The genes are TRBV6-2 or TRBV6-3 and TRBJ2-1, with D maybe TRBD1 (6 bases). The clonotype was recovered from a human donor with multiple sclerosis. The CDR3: CASSTPHVGTKGDEQFF. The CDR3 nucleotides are TGTGCCAGCTCGACCCCTCATGTGGGAACCAAGGGGGATGAGCAGTTCTTC.